These 13 T cell receptor beta chains originate from one sample sequenced in a study of T cells in Graves' hyperthyroidism and ophthalmopathy. The CDR3 regions of TCR beta were amplified from RNA transcripts. First-round RT-PCR of the TCR CDR3 relied on the HTBI primer set. TCRdb passed the multiplex PCR reads through MiXCR, listing each CDR3 protein once. The sample shows about 480,000 distinct CDR3 sequences, about 15% of them seen only once. The sample consisted of blood. The receptors originated from a woman aged 18 to 35 with Graves' hyperthyroidism.

The J gene is TRBJ2-7, the V gene TRBV14; D may be TRBD1 (5 bases). V gave up 4 bases and J gave up 0 bases, with 16 bases separating them. Germline-derived CDR1 and CDR2 are SGHDN and FVKESK. The CDR3 consists of 16 residues. The CDR3 DNA sequence: TGTGCCAGCAGCCCGTATTCAGGGCCATACTCCTACGAGCAGTACTTC. Translated, it gives CASSPYSGPYSYEQYF.

This clonotype was observed a handful of times. The V call is TRBV29-1, the J call TRBJ2-6; 8 nucleotides line up with TRBD2. CDR1 and CDR2 (germline): SQVTM, ANQGSEA. The CDR3 covers 14 residues. Germline trimming cut 3 bases from V and 2 bases from J; bases unmatched to any gene: 0. The CDR3 is CSVDGGAGANVLTF. The CDR3 DNA reads as TGCAGCGTTGACGGGGGGGCTGGGGCCAACGTCCTGACTTTC.

This clonotype has at least ten counts. The chain uses TRBV5-1 and TRBJ2-1; maybe TRBD1 (6 bases). V was cut by 5 bases and J by 9 bases, with 12 bases left in between. Per the germline V gene, CDR1 is SGHRS and CDR2 is YFSETQ. There are 12 residues in the CDR3. The CDR3 protein is CASSGQGSEQFF. CDR3 in DNA: TGCGCCAGCAGTGGGCAGGGGAGTGAGCAGTTCTTC.

The rearrangement joins TRBV3-1 to TRBJ2-1, with D possibly matching TRBD2 (6 bases). This CDR3 has 16 residues. With 7 bases removed from V and 10 bases from J, the gap between germline ends came to 26 bases. The germline gives CDR1 LGHDT, CDR2 YNNKEL (reference sequence). In DNA, the CDR3 is TGTGCCAGCACCTCGAGCCCCCCCTTCTCGGGAGTAGAGCAGTTCTTC. Its translation: CASTSSPPFSGVEQFF.

This clonotype was seen a few times. The chain recombines TRBV4-1 with TRBJ2-2, with D uncertain. The germline gives CDR1 MGHRA, CDR2 YSYEKL. CDR3 length equals 15 residues. Deletions cut 3 bases from V and 5 bases from J, with 13 bases between. CDR3 bases: TGCGCCAGCAGCCAGGACCCTGGGCCGACCGGGGAGCTGTTTTTT. This sequence encodes CASSQDPGPTGELFF.

This clonotype was recorded many times. The genes are TRBV5-1 and TRBJ1-1; 7 bases align to TRBD1. Unmatched junction bases numbered 12, after V lost 2 bases and J lost 5 bases. Germline V CDR1 and CDR2: SGHRS, YFSETQ. There are 16 residues in the CDR3. The CDR3 protein is CASSFNGYRGATEAFF. The CDR3 nucleotides are TGCGCCAGCAGCTTCAACGGATACAGGGGAGCAACTGAAGCTTTCTTT.

This clonotype appeared many times. V is TRBV7-8 and J is TRBJ2-2; possible D gene TRBD2, 6 bases. The CDR3 has 16 residues. Germline V gene sequence: CDR1 SGHVS, CDR2 FQNEAQ. The ends were cut back, 1 base at V and 0 bases at J, with 9 bases in the middle. DNA of the CDR3: TGTGCCAGCAGCTTAGTGGCGGGGTCGAACACCGGGGAGCTGTTTTTT. Translation: CASSLVAGSNTGELFF.

V and J are TRBV12-3 or TRBV12-4 and TRBJ2-7, with 12 bases aligning to TRBD2. This CDR3 is 17 amino acids long. Losses at the gene ends were 3 bases for V and 5 bases for J; bases not matched to a gene: 11. The CDR3 loop is CASSFRLAGEAVNEQYF. DNA for the CDR3: TGTGCCAGCAGTTTCCGACTAGCGGGAGAGGCAGTAAACGAGCAGTACTTC.

This clonotype was counted many times. This chain joins TRBV19 and TRBJ1-6; D not certain. Germline assignment: CDR1 LNHDA and CDR2 SQIVND (reference sequence). This CDR3 is built from 16 residues. V lost 3 bases, J lost 7 bases, and 16 bases lay in between. This chain's CDR3 is CASSMGKDGRNSPLHF. The CDR3 coding sequence is TGTGCCAGTAGTATGGGGAAGGACGGGAGAAATTCACCCCTCCACTTT.

This clonotype was seen a handful of times. This chain links TRBV11-2 with TRBJ2-7; no clear D gene. V was trimmed by 1 base and J by 2 bases, leaving 12 bases between them. From germline, CDR1 is SGHAT and CDR2 FQNNGV. This CDR3 has 15 residues. This CDR3 reads CASSLVDLPAYEQYF. CDR3 DNA sequence: TGTGCCAGCAGCTTAGTCGATCTACCGGCCTACGAGCAGTACTTC.

This clonotype showed up many times. The chain couples TRBV15 to TRBJ1-2, with TRBD1 matching over 8 bases. This CDR3 is built from 15 residues. Germline V CDR1 and CDR2: LNHNV, YYDKDF (reference sequence). J gave up 5 bases and V 0 bases, and 5 bases lay outside the gene matches. The CDR3 DNA follows: TGTGCCACCAGCAGAGATTTCGGACAGGGATATGGCTACACCTTC. Translation: CATSRDFGQGYGYTF. Together with reference TRBV15 and TRBJ1-2, the CDR3 gives the full variable domain: DAMVIQNPRYQVTQFGKPVTLSCSQTLNHNVMYWYQQKSSQAPKLLFHYYDKDFNNEADTPDNFQSRRPNTSFCFLDIRSPGLGDTAMYLCATSRDFGQGYGYTFGSGTRLTVV.

The V gene is TRBV6-1, the J gene TRBJ1-2; D unresolved. V was trimmed by 6 bases and J by 10 bases, leaving 9 bases between them. CDR1 and CDR2 (germline): MNHNS, SASEGT. This CDR3 is 10 amino acids long. The CDR3 coding sequence is TGTGCCAGCAGAGATGTTGACTACACCTTC. It specifies CASRDVDYTF.

Many counts were recorded for this clonotype. This chain uses TRBV14 with TRBJ1-1; D gene uncertain. Germline CDR1 and CDR2: SGHDN and FVKESK. The CDR3 is 15 residues long. The germline V and J ends were trimmed by 5 bases and 1 base, with 14 bases remaining between them. The CDR3 protein is CASSSSPDGNTEAFF. For the CDR3, the DNA is TGTGCCAGCAGCTCTTCACCGGACGGGAACACTGAAGCTTTCTTT.